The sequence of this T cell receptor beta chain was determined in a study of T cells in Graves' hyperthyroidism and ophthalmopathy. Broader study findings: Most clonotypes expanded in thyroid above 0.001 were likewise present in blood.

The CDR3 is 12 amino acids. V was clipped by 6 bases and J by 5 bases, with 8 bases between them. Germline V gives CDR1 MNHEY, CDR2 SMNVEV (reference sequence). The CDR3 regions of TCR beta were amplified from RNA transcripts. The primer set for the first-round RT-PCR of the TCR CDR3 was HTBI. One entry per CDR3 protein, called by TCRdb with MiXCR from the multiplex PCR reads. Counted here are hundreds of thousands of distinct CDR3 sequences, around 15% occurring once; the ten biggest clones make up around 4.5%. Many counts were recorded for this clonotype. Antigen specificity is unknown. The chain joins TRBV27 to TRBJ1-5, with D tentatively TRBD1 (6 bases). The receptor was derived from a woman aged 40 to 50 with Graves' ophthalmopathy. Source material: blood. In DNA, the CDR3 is TGTGCCAGCAGGGGGGGCGATCAGCCCCAGCATTTT. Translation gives CASRGGDQPQHF.